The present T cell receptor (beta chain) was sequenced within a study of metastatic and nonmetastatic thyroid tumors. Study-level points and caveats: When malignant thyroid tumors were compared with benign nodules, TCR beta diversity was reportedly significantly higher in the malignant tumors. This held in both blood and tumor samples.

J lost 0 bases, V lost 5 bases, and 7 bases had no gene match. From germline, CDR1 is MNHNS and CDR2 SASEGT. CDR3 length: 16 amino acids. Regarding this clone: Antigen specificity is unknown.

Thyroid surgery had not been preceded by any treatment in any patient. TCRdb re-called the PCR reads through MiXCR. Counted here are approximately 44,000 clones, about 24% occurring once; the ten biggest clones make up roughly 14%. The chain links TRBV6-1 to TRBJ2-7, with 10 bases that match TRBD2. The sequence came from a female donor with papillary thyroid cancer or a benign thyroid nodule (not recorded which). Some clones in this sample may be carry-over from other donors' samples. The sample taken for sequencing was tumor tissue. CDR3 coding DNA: TGTGCCAGCAGTTCAAGCGGGACTAGCGTCTCCTACGAGCAGTACTTC. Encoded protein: CASSSSGTSVSYEQYF.